This T cell receptor beta chain was found in a study of blood T cells in healthy people across ages. To note about this clonotype: Its antigen remains unidentified.

The germline V gene has CDR1 MNHEY and CDR2 SMNVEV (reference sequence). The CDR3 totals 13 residues. The second PCR ran about 7 to 12 cycles with a sample-barcoded 5' primer and J-beta primers. In TCRdb, the 5' RACE reads were re-called with MiXCR into one record per CDR3 protein. This sample has 1 million or so distinct CDR3 sequences, with 45% found just once. There were healthy Caucasian individuals from Russia, aged roughly 6 to 100, serving as donors. Each sample had at least 6.5 million PBMCs isolated. At least 5 micrograms of total RNA were extracted per sample. Study-level results: TCR beta diversity was tightly associated with the proportion of naive T cells.

The J gene is TRBJ2-5, the V gene TRBV27, with 11 bases matching TRBD1. The DNA end is more similar to TRBJ2-7, so the J call may be wrong. This TCR derives from a woman in her sixties in good health. Sequencing was done on a sample of blood. In nucleotides, the CDR3 is TGTGCCAGCAGGGACAGGGGGCTTTACGAGCAGTACTTC. Its protein is CASRDRGLYEQYF.